This TCR beta chain was captured in a study of blood T cell repertoires in COVID-19. About the study: The United States, Italy and Spain supplied acute and convalescent COVID-19 samples.

Per the original data handling: Estimation of nucleated cell counts relied on the amplification of reference gene primers. Sequenced by immunoSEQ multiplex PCR; TCRdb stores in-frame clones only, minus some. V and J calls and clone size come straight from that table; D and trimming were deduced from the DNA. The repertoire includes about 210,000 clones, roughly 82% of them detected once, and about 2% sits in the top ten. With 6 bases clipped from V and 0 bases from J, the junction kept 13 bases outside the gene matches. The CDR3 is 18 residues long. This clone was picked up a small number of times. The chain employs TRBV23-1 and TRBJ2-4, with 8 bases fitting TRBD1. TRBV23-1 carries the ORF label, with uncertain function. The sequenced material came from peripheral blood. The TCR was taken from a man aged 40-50 years who had recovered from COVID-19. The CDR3 DNA sequence: TGCGCCAGCAGCGGAGGACAGGGCCAAGTCGGAGCCAAAAACATTCAGTACTTC. Translated, it gives CASSGGQGQVGAKNIQYF.